A selection of T cell receptor beta chains follows, all from one sample in a study of vaccination and CD4 T cells after COVID-19. TCRdb ran MiXCR on the PCR reads and lists one entry per CDR3 protein. In the table there are about 20,000 distinct CDR3 sequences, approximately 45% of which are singletons. Their antigens remain unidentified. The material was CD4+ T cells from blood, cultured in vitro, obtained before SARS-CoV-2 vaccination. These receptors were collected from a human donor who had recovered from COVID-19. The conserved cysteine and the conserved F or W are not part of the CDR3 here. A D gene is named only where the DNA matches it firmly. Clone size is given for some rows only: seen once, a few or many times, or a class if the clone is expanded.

>few|TRBV6-2/TRBV6-3|TRBJ2-3|.
ASSSSGTLQY
>.|TRBV4-1|TRBJ1-2|TRBD1
ASSQIGLGQGNYGYT
>few|TRBV6-1|TRBJ1-5|TRBD1
ASRDRGSDQPQH
>.|TRBV20-1|TRBJ1-2|.
SASLGVRYGYT
>.|TRBV7-9|TRBJ1-5|.
ASSPSGGSGQPQH
>.|TRBV7-7|TRBJ2-2|.
ASSLRGNTGELF
>few|TRBV20-1|TRBJ1-1|TRBD1
SAGQGAGGTEAF
>few|TRBV27|TRBJ2-3|.
ASSLADYSTDTQY
>.|TRBV20-1|TRBJ2-2|TRBD1
SAPDRTGPTGELF
>few|TRBV20-1|TRBJ1-2|.
SAPPGGRAGYGYT